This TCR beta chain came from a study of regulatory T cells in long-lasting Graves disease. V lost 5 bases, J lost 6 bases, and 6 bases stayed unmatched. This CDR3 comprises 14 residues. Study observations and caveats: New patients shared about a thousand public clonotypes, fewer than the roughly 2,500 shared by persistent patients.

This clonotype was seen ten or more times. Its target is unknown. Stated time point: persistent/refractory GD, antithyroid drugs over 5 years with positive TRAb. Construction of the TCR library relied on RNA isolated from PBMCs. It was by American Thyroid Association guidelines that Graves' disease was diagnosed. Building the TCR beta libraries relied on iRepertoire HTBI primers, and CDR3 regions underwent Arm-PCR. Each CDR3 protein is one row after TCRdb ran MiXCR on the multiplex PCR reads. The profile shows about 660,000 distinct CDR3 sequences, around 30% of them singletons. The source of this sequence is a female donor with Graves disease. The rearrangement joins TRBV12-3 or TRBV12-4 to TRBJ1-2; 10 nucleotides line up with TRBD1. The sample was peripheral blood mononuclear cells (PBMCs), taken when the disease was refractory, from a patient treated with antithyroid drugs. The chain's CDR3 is CASSTYGTGDGYTF. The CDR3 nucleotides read TGTGCCAGCAGTACCTACGGGACAGGGGATGGCTACACCTTC.